These T cell receptor beta chains were read from a single sample in a study of cytomegalovirus exposure and HLA in healthy donors. Only in-frame clones appear in the TCRdb table, and some are missing; sequencing was by immunoSEQ multiplex PCR. The table has 200,000 or so clones, around 80% seen once; the top ten hold 3.8%. The specimen was PBMCs. The receptors were gathered from a male donor in good health and CMV-seronegative. The CDR3 runs from the conserved cysteine through the conserved F or W. Each record gives: CDR3 DNA, CDR3 protein, clone size, J gene, V gene, D gene. D genes are given only for firm matches. A clone size is listed for some rows: how often the clone was seen (once, few, many), or a class if it is expanded.

CDR3 DNA: TGTGCCAGCAGGCCAGGGTATAGCTATGGCTACACCTTC
CDR3 protein: CASRPGYSYGYTF
clone size: .
J gene: TRBJ1-2
V gene: TRBV5-8
D gene: .

CDR3 DNA: TGTGCCAGCAGCGTAGGCGGGGTTAGCACAGATACGCAGTATTTT
CDR3 protein: CASSVGGVSTDTQYF
clone size: .
J gene: TRBJ2-3
V gene: TRBV9
D gene: .

CDR3 DNA: TGTGCCAGCGCAACCGGGACAGGACACTACGAGCAGTACTTC
CDR3 protein: CASATGTGHYEQYF
clone size: .
J gene: TRBJ2-7
V gene: TRBV7-9
D gene: TRBD1

CDR3 DNA: TGTGCCAGTAGTATTATGACTAGCGGTACCTACGAGCAGTACTTC
CDR3 protein: CASSIMTSGTYEQYF
clone size: .
J gene: TRBJ2-7
V gene: TRBV19
D gene: TRBD2

CDR3 DNA: TGTGCCAGCAGCTTAGGGCCCCGGACAGGGCCATCCGAGCAGTACTTC
CDR3 protein: CASSLGPRTGPSEQYF
clone size: .
J gene: TRBJ2-7
V gene: TRBV11-2
D gene: TRBD1

CDR3 DNA: TGTGCCAGCAGGAGACAGGGAGAAAACACCGGGGAGCTGTTTTTT
CDR3 protein: CASRRQGENTGELFF
clone size: .
J gene: TRBJ2-2
V gene: TRBV7-9
D gene: TRBD1

CDR3 DNA: TGTGCCAGCAGCCAAGCACAGGGGGTAACTAATGAAAAACTGTTTTTT
CDR3 protein: CASSQAQGVTNEKLFF
clone size: .
J gene: TRBJ1-4
V gene: TRBV4-2
D gene: TRBD1

CDR3 DNA: TGCAGTGCTAGAGTTATCTACGAGCAGTACTTC
CDR3 protein: CSARVIYEQYF
clone size: .
J gene: TRBJ2-7
V gene: TRBV20-1
D gene: .

CDR3 DNA: TGTGCCAGTAACCCAACAGGGGGACCCTACGAGCAGTACTTC
CDR3 protein: CASNPTGGPYEQYF
clone size: .
J gene: TRBJ2-7
V gene: TRBV19
D gene: TRBD1

CDR3 DNA: TGTGCCAGCAGCCCGGGACAGGGCGTAAACACTGAAGCTTTCTTT
CDR3 protein: CASSPGQGVNTEAFF
clone size: .
J gene: TRBJ1-1
V gene: TRBV6-5
D gene: TRBD1

CDR3 DNA: TGCAGCGTCCAGACAGGGACGGCCGGGGAGCTGTTTTTT
CDR3 protein: CSVQTGTAGELFF
clone size: once
J gene: TRBJ2-2
V gene: TRBV29-1
D gene: TRBD1

CDR3 DNA: TGTGCCAGCAGCTTCGGACAGGGCGAGACCCAGTACTTC
CDR3 protein: CASSFGQGETQYF
clone size: .
J gene: TRBJ2-5
V gene: TRBV11-2
D gene: TRBD1

CDR3 DNA: TGTGCCAGCAGCCTAAGGGACAGGGCGCCTAGCGGCTACAATGAGCAGTTCTTC
CDR3 protein: CASSLRDRAPSGYNEQFF
clone size: .
J gene: TRBJ2-1
V gene: TRBV7-3
D gene: TRBD1

CDR3 DNA: TGCGCCAGTAGAGGGAGGGGCGCGGGAAATCAGCCCCAGCATTTT
CDR3 protein: CASRGRGAGNQPQHF
clone size: .
J gene: TRBJ1-5
V gene: TRBV5-1
D gene: .

CDR3 DNA: TGTGCCAGCAGCTTAGCGGCGACTAGCGGGAGGAGGACCGGGGAGCTGTTTTTT
CDR3 protein: CASSLAATSGRRTGELFF
clone size: .
J gene: TRBJ2-2
V gene: TRBV11-2
D gene: TRBD2

CDR3 DNA: TGCAGTGCCCGGGAGGGCGGGGTCAACACCGGGGAGCTGTTTTTT
CDR3 protein: CSAREGGVNTGELFF
clone size: .
J gene: TRBJ2-2
V gene: TRBV29-1
D gene: TRBD2

CDR3 DNA: TGCGCCAGCAGCCAAGATGGGACAGGGCGTTTCTCTGGAAACACCATATATTTT
CDR3 protein: CASSQDGTGRFSGNTIYF
clone size: once
J gene: TRBJ1-3
V gene: TRBV4-1
D gene: TRBD1

CDR3 DNA: TGTGCCAGCAGCCGAAACAGGGGGCGCGGAAACACCATATATTTT
CDR3 protein: CASSRNRGRGNTIYF
clone size: .
J gene: TRBJ1-3
V gene: TRBV7-2
D gene: TRBD1

CDR3 DNA: TGTGCCAGCAGCCTCAGTGGGGGGACTGGAAACACCATATATTTT
CDR3 protein: CASSLSGGTGNTIYF
clone size: once
J gene: TRBJ1-3
V gene: TRBV27
D gene: .

CDR3 DNA: TGCGCCAGCTCCTGGGGGCGGATCAAGCAGCCTGGGGTCGGCAATGAGCAGTTCTTC
CDR3 protein: CASSWGRIKQPGVGNEQFF
clone size: .
J gene: TRBJ2-1
V gene: TRBV5-1
D gene: .

CDR3 DNA: TGCGCCAGCAGCTTCCCCCGAGGAGGGGATTCCTACGAGCAGTACTTC
CDR3 protein: CASSFPRGGDSYEQYF
clone size: .
J gene: TRBJ2-7
V gene: TRBV5-1
D gene: .

CDR3 DNA: TGTGCCAGCAGCCAAGGAAGGAGCGAGACAGAGACCCAGTACTTC
CDR3 protein: CASSQGRSETETQYF
clone size: .
J gene: TRBJ2-5
V gene: TRBV14
D gene: .

CDR3 DNA: TGTGCCAGCAGCCCGCAAGGGACAGGGGGCACTGAAGCTTTCTTT
CDR3 protein: CASSPQGTGGTEAFF
clone size: .
J gene: TRBJ1-1
V gene: TRBV7-2
D gene: TRBD1

CDR3 DNA: TGTGCCTTAGGGACTAGCGGGACATTCTACGAGCAGTACTTC
CDR3 protein: CALGTSGTFYEQYF
clone size: .
J gene: TRBJ2-7
V gene: TRBV6-1
D gene: TRBD2

CDR3 DNA: TGCGCCAGCAGCCAAGACGGGTCTAACTATGGCTACACCTTC
CDR3 protein: CASSQDGSNYGYTF
clone size: .
J gene: TRBJ1-2
V gene: TRBV4-1
D gene: .